One T cell receptor (beta chain) is described in this entry. Antigen unknown. This entry belongs to a study of glioma-infiltrating T cells. Study-wide findings and caveats: Tissue-blood divergence was below expectation in non-neoplastic patients, above in gliomas. Only very few CDR3 sequences appeared in both tissue and blood.

This CDR3 region has 17 residues. Germline V gene lookup returns CDR1 SGHNT and CDR2 YYREEE (reference sequence). J was trimmed by 0 bases and V by 3 bases; bases with no gene match: 5. The iRepertoire nested amplicon-rescue multiplex PCR amplified TCR alpha and beta CDR3s from RNA. For one-step reverse transcription and amplification, 100-400 ng of tissue mRNA or PBMC total RNA was used. One entry per CDR3 protein results from TCRdb running MiXCR on the multiplex PCR reads. Among approximately 110,000 distinct CDR3 sequences listed, roughly 25% were seen once. The sequenced sample was glioma tissue, nonneoplastic brain tissue, or PBMCs (not recorded which). V and J are TRBV5-4 and TRBJ2-5, with TRBD2 identical over 13 bases. The receptor's source is a human donor with low-grade glioma or glioblastoma, undergoing nonglioma brain surgery, or in good health (not recorded which). In nucleotides, the CDR3 is TGTGCCAGCAGCTCCGGGACTAGCGGGACGTACCAAGAGACCCAGTACTTC. Its translation is CASSSGTSGTYQETQYF.